The sample holds one count of the clone carrying this TCR beta chain. The data were obtained in a study of blood T cell repertoires in COVID-19. Study background: The cDNA or gDNA used as material had been derived from T cells, B-cell-depleted T cells, or PBMCs.

V was clipped by 1 base and J by 2 bases, with 9 bases between them. The CDR3 length is 15 residues. Germline V gene sequence: CDR1 SEHNR, CDR2 FQNEAQ (reference sequence). Per the study methods: Reference gene primer amplification in the assay estimated nucleated cell counts. TCRdb's copy holds only in-frame clones and misses some; the assay was immunoSEQ multiplex PCR. V and J calls and clone size are those listed in that table; D and trimming were worked out from the DNA. The table includes approximately 170,000 clones, 80% to 90% detected once. Participants were aged about 18 to 89 years from approximately 25 US areas. Participants were placed into cohorts based on the clinical history they reported.

The chain combines TRBV7-9 with TRBJ2-1, with D possibly TRBD1 on 5 matching bases. Sequenced input: PBMCs or T cells enriched from blood (not recorded which). This receptor was identified in a woman between 50 and 59 years old in a cohort exposed to, infected with or recovered from COVID-19 (not recorded which). The CDR3 region has the DNA TGTGCCAGCAGCTTAGAAGGGGCCGCCTACAATGAGCAGTTCTTC. This codes for CASSLEGAAYNEQFF.